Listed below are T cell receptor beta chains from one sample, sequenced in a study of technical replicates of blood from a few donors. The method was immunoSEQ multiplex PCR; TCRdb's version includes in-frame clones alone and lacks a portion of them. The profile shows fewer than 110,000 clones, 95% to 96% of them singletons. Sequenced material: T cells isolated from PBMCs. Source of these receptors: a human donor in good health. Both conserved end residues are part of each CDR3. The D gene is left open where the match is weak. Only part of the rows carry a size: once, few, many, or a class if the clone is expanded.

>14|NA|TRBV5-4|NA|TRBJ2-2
CASSLGQELRELFF
TGTGCCAGCAGCTTGGGACAGGAATTAAGGGAGCTGTTTTTT
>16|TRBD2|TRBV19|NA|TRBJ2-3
CASSIRQRGLGDTQYF
TGTGCCAGTAGTATACGGCAGCGGGGGCTTGGGGATACGCAGTATTTT
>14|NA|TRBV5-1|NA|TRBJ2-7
CASSPGPSTYEQYF
TGCGCCAGCAGCCCCGGGCCTAGCACCTACGAGCAGTACTTC
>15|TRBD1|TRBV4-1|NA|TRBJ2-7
CASSRFGTVTYEQYF
TGCGCCAGCAGCCGCTTTGGGACAGTAACCTACGAGCAGTACTTC
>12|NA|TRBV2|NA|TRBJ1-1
CARGTVSTEAFF
TGTGCCAGGGGCACAGTAAGCACTGAAGCTTTCTTT
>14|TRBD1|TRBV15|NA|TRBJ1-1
CATSKPDRDTEAFF
TGTGCCACCAGCAAACCGGACAGGGACACTGAAGCTTTCTTT
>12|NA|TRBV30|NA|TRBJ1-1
CAWMYWSSEAFF
TGTGCCTGGATGTATTGGAGCTCTGAAGCTTTCTTT
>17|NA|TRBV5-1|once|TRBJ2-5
CASSRSGQGIFGETQYF
TGCGCCAGCAGCCGGAGTGGGCAGGGAATCTTCGGCGAGACCCAGTACTTC
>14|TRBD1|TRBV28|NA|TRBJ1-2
CASSFLRTGDGYTF
TGTGCCAGCAGTTTTCTCAGGACAGGTGATGGCTACACCTTC
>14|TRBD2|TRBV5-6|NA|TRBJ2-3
CASSWRDGGDTQYF
TGTGCCAGCAGCTGGCGGGACGGGGGGGATACGCAGTATTTT
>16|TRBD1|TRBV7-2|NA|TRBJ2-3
CASSDRDRGGADTQYF
TGTGCCAGCAGCGATCGGGACAGGGGGGGTGCAGATACGCAGTATTTT
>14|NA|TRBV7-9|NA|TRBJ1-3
CASSFGSSGNTIYF
TGTGCCAGCAGCTTCGGGTCCTCTGGAAACACCATATATTTT
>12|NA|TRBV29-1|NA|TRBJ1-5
CSAVLGGQPQHF
TGCAGCGCGGTATTAGGGGGTCAGCCCCAGCATTTT
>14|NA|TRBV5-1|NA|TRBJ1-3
CASSLQSSGNTIYF
TGCGCCAGCAGCTTACAGAGCTCTGGAAACACCATATATTTT
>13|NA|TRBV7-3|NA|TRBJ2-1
CASTVKLAEEQFF
TGTGCCAGCACCGTCAAACTAGCAGAGGAGCAGTTCTTC
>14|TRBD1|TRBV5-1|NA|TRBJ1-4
CASSQQGGGEKLFF
TGCGCCAGCAGCCAACAGGGGGGAGGTGAAAAACTGTTTTTT
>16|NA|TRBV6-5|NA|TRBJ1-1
CASSYGGTAMNTEAFF
TGTGCCAGCAGTTATGGCGGGACGGCCATGAACACTGAAGCTTTCTTT
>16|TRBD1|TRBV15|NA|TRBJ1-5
CATSRVRTGLEGPQHF
TGTGCCACCAGCAGAGTCCGGACAGGACTCGAGGGGCCCCAGCATTTT
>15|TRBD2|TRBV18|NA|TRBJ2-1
CASSPPAGVHNEQFF
TGTGCCAGCTCACCTCCAGCGGGAGTCCACAATGAGCAGTTCTTC
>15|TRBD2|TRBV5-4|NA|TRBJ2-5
CASSPSTSGSETQYF
TGTGCCAGCAGCCCGTCGACTAGCGGGTCAGAGACCCAGTACTTC
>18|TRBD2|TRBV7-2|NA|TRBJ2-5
CASSLVFVGGRAEGTQYF
TGTGCCAGCAGCTTAGTTTTCGTAGGCGGGAGGGCCGAAGGGACCCAGTACTTC
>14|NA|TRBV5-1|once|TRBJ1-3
CASTLEGYGNTIYF
TGCGCCAGCACCTTGGAGGGGTATGGAAACACCATATATTTT
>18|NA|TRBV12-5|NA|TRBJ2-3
CASGLIPTGHTRTDTQYF
TGTGCTAGTGGTTTGATACCGACGGGACACACTCGAACAGATACGCAGTATTTT
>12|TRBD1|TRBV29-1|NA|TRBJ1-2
CSVDRGSYGYTF
TGCAGCGTGGACAGGGGTAGCTATGGCTACACCTTC
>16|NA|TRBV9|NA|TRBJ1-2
CASSVGNPTSPGGYTF
TGTGCCAGCAGCGTAGGTAACCCGACAAGTCCAGGAGGCTACACCTTC
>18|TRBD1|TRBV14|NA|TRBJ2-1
CASSQDPPRTGVRNEQFF
TGTGCCAGCAGCCAAGACCCCCCCCGGACAGGGGTGCGCAATGAGCAGTTCTTC